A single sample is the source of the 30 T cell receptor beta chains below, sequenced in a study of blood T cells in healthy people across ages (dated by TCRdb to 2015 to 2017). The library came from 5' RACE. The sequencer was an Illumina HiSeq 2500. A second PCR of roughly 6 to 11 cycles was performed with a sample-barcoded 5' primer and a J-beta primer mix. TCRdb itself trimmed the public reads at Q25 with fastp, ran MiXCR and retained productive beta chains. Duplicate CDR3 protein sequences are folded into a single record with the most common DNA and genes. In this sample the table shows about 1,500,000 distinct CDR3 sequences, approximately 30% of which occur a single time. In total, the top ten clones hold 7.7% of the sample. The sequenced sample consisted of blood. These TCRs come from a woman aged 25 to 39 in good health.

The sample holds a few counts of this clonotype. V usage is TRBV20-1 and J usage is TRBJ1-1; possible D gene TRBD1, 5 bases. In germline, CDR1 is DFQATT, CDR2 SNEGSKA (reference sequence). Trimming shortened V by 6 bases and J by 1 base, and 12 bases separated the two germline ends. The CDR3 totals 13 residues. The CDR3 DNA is TGCAGTGCGGGACGGAACAGGAACACTGAAGCTTTCTTT. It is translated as CSAGRNRNTEAFF.

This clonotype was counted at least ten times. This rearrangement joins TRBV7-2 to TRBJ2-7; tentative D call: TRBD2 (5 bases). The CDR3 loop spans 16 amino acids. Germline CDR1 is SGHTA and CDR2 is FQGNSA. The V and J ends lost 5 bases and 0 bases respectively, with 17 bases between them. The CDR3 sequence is CASSRGPGSYSYEQYF. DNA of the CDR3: TGTGCCAGCAGCCGTGGGCCGGGGTCTTACTCCTACGAGCAGTACTTC.

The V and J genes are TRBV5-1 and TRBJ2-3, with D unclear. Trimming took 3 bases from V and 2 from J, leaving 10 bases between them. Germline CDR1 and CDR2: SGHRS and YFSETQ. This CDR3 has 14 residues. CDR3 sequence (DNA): TGCGCCAGCAGCTCCCTACCCGACACAGATACGCAGTATTTT. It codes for CASSSLPDTDTQYF.

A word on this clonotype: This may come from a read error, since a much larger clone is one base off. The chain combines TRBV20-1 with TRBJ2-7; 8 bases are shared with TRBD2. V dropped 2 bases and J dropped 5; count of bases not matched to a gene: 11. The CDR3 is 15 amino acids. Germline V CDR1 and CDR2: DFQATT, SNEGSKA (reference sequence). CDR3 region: CSARRRAGGSHEQYF. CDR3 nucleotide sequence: TGCAGTGCTAGACGCAGGGCGGGAGGATCTCACGAGCAGTACTTC.

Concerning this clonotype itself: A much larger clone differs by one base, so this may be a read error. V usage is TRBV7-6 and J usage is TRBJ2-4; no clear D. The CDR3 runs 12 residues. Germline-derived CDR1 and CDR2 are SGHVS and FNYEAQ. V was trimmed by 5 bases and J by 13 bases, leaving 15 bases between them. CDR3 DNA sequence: TGTGCCAGCAGCACTTCCTACAATGAGCAGTACTTC. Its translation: CASSTSYNEQYF.

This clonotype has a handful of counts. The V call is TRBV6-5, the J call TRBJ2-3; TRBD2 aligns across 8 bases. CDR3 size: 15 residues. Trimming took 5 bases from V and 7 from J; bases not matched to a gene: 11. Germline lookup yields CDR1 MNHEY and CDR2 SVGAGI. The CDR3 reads CASSPYTGGLHTQYF. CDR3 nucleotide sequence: TGTGCCAGCAGTCCCTATACGGGAGGGCTACATACGCAGTATTTT.

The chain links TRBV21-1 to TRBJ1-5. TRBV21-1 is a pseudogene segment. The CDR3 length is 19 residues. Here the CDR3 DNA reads TGTGCCAGCAGCAAAGCGGGCAGGGTCCTCCTGTATAGCAATCAGCCCCAGCATTTT. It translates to CASSKAGRVLLYSNQPQHF.

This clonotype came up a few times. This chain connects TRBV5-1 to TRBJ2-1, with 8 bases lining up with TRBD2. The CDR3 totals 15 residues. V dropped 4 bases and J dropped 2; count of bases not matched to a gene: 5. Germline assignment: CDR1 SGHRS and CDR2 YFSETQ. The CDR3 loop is CASSQTSVPYNEQFF. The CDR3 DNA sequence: TGCGCCAGCAGCCAGACTAGCGTTCCCTACAATGAGCAGTTCTTC.

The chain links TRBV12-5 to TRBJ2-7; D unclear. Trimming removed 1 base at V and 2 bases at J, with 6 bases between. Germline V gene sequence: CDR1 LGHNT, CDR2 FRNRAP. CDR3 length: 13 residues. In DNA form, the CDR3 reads TGTGCTAGTGGTTTGGCCCGAGCCTACGAGCAGTACTTC. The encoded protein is CASGLARAYEQYF.

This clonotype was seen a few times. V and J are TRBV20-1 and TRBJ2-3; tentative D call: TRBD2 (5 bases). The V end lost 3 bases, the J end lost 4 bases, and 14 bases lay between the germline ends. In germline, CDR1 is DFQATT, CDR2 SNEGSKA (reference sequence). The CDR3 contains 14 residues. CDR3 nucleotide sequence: TGCAGTGCTAGGCGCGGGTTCGGCGCAGATACGCAGTATTTT. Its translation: CSARRGFGADTQYF.

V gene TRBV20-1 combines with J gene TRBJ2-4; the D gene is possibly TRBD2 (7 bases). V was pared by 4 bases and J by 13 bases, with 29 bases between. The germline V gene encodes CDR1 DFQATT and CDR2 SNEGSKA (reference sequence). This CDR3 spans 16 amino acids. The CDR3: CSATPRGRESGWEQYF. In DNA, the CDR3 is TGCAGTGCTACGCCTCGGGGGCGGGAGAGCGGTTGGGAGCAGTACTTC.

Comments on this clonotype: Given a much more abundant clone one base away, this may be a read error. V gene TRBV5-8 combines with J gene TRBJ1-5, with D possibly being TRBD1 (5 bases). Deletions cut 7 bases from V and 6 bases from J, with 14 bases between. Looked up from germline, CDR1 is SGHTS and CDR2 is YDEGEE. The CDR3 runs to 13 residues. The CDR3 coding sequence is TGTGCCAGCGGCGGGGGAAGGGGTCAGCCCCAGCATTTT. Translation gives CASGGGRGQPQHF.

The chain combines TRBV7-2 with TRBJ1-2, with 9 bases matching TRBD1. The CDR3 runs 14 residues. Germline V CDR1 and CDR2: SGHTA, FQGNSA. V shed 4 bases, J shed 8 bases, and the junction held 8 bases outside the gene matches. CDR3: CASSYGQGTRGYTF. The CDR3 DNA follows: TGTGCCAGCAGCTACGGACAGGGGACGAGAGGCTACACCTTC.

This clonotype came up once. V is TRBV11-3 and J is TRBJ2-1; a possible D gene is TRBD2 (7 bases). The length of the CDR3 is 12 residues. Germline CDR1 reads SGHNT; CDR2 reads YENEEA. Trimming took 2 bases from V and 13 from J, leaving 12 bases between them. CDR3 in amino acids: CASSLRGGGQFF. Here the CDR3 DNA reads TGTGCCAGCAGCTTAAGGGGGGGTGGACAGTTCTTC.

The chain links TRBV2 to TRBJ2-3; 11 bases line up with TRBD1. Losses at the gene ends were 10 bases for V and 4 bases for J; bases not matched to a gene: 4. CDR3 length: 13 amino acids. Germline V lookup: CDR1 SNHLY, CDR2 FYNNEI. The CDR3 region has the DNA TGTGCCACCGGACAGGGGGCATCAGATACGCAGTATTTT. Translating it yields CATGQGASDTQYF.

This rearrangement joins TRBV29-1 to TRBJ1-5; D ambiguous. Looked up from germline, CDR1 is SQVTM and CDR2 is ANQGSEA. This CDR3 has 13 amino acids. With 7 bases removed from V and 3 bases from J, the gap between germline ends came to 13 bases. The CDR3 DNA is TGCAGCGCAACAGAGAGCTTCAATCAGCCCCAGCATTTT. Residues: CSATESFNQPQHF.

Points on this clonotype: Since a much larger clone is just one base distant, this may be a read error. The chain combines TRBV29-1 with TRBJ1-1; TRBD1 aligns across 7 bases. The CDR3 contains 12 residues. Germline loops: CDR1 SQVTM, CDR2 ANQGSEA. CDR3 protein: CGAGQLNTEAFF. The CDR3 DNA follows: TGCGGCGCGGGACAGTTGAACACTGAAGCTTTCTTT. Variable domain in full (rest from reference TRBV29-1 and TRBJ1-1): SAVISQKPSRDICQRGTSLTIQCQVDSQVTMMFWYRQQPGQSLTLIATANQGSEATYESGFVIDKFPISRPNLTFSTLTVSNMSPEDSSIYLCGAGQLNTEAFFGQGTRLTVV.

CDR3 amino acids: CASSRTGGSGGARDTQYF. DNA of the CDR3: TGTGCCAGCAGCCGAACCGGTGGTAGCGGGGGGGCAAGAGATACGCAGTATTTT. The chain is built from TRBV11-2 and TRBJ2-3, with 11 nucleotides matching TRBD2. CDR1 and CDR2 from the germline V gene are SGHAT and FQNNGV. V shed 5 bases, J shed 5 bases, and the junction held 15 bases outside the gene matches. CDR3 length: 18 residues. The full variable domain, its missing parts supplied by reference TRBV11-2 and TRBJ2-3, is EAGVAQSPRYKIIEKRQSVAFWCNPISGHATLYWYQQILGQGPKLLIQFQNNGVVDDSQLPKDRFSAERLKGVDSTLKIQPAKLEDSAVYLCASSRTGGSGGARDTQYFGPGTRLTVL.

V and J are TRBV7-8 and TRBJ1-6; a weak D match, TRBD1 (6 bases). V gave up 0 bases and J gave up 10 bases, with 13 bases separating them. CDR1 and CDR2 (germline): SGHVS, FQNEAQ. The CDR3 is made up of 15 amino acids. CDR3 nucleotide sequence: TGTGCCAGCAGCTTAGCTACAGGGTCGAGGTCACCCCTCCACTTT. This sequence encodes CASSLATGSRSPLHF.

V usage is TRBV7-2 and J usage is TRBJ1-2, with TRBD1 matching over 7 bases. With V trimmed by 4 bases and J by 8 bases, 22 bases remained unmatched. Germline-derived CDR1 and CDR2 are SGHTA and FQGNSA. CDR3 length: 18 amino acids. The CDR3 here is CASSSREGTDFLTMGYTF. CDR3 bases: TGTGCCAGCAGCTCCAGGGAGGGGACAGATTTCCTAACTATGGGCTACACCTTC.

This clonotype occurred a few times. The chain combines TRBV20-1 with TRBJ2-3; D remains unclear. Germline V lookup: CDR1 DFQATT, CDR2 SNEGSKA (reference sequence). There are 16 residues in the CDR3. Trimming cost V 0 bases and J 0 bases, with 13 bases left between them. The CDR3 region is CSARDPGQASTDTQYF. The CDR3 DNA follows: TGCAGTGCTAGAGATCCGGGCCAGGCGAGCACAGATACGCAGTATTTT.

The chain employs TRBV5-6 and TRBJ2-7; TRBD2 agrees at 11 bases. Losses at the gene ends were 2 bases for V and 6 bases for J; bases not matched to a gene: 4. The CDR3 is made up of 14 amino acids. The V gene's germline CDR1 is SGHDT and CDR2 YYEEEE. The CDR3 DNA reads TGTGCCAGCAGCTTTCGGCTAGCGGGGGGCGAGCAGTACTTC. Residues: CASSFRLAGGEQYF.

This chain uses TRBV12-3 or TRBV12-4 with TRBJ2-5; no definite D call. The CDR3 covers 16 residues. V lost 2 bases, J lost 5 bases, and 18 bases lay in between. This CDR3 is CASSLWAAEVVETQYF. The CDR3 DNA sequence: TGTGCCAGCAGTTTATGGGCAGCCGAAGTGGTGGAGACCCAGTACTTC.

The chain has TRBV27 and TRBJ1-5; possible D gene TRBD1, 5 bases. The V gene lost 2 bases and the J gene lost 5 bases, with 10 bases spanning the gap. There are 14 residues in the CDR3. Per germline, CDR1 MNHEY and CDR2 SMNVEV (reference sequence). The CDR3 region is CASSLSGRDQPQHF. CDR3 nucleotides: TGTGCCAGCAGTTTAAGCGGCAGGGATCAGCCCCAGCATTTT.

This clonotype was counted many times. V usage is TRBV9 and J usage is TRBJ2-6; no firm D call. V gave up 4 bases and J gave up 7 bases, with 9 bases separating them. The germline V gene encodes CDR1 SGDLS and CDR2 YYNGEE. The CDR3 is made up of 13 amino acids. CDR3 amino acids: CASSPQSANVLTF. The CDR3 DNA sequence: TGTGCCAGCAGCCCCCAGAGCGCCAACGTCCTGACTTTC.

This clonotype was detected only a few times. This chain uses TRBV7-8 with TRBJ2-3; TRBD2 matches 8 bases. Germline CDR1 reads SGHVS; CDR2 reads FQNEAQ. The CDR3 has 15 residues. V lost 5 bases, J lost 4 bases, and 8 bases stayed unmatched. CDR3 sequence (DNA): TGTGCCAGCAGCCCCGGGGGGGGAGGCCCAGATACGCAGTATTTT. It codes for CASSPGGGGPDTQYF.

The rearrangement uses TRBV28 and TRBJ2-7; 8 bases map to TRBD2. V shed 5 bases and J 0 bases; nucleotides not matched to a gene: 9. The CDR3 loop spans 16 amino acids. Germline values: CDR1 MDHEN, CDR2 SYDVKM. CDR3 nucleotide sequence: TGTGCCAGCAGTGGGGGGGAAGCGGGAGACTCCTACGAGCAGTACTTC. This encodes CASSGGEAGDSYEQYF. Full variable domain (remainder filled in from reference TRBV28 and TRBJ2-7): DVKVTQSSRYLVKRTGEKVFLECVQDMDHENMFWYRQDPGLGLRLIYFSYDVKMKEKGDIPEGYSVSREKKERFSLILESASTNQTSMYLCASSGGEAGDSYEQYFGPGTRLTVT.

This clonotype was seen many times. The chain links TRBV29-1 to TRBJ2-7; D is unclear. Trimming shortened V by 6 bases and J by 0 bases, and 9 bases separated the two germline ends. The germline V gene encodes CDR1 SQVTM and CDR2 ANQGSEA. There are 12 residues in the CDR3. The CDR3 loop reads CSVVDASYEQYF. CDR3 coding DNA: TGCAGCGTGGTGGACGCCTCCTACGAGCAGTACTTC.

Here the CDR3 DNA reads TGCGCCAGCAGCGGGGGACAGGGGGCGGGCTACAATGAGCAGTTCTTC. Translated: CASSGGQGAGYNEQFF. The chain is built from TRBV5-1 and TRBJ2-1; 12 nucleotides line up with TRBD1. The J segment lost 3 bases and the V segment lost 4 bases, leaving 5 bases of the junction unmatched. The length of the CDR3 is 16 residues. Germline V lookup: CDR1 SGHRS, CDR2 YFSETQ.

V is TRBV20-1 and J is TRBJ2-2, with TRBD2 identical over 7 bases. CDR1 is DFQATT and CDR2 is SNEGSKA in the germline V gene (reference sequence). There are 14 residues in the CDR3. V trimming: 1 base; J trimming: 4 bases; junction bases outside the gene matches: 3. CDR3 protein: CSARVASGTGELFF. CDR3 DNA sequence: TGCAGTGCTAGAGTTGCTAGCGGCACCGGGGAGCTGTTTTTT.